A selection of T cell receptor beta chains follows, all from one sample in a study of blood T cell repertoires in COVID-19. Libraries were prepared by immunoSEQ multiplex PCR; TCRdb keeps only in-frame clonotypes and omits some of them. The table records roughly 62,000 clones, roughly 86% of them present only once. The specimen sequenced was peripheral blood. The receptors stem from a man between 65 and 85 years old with acute or convalescent COVID-19. The CDR3 runs from the conserved cysteine through the conserved F or W. A D gene is named only where the DNA matches it firmly.

TRBJ1-6	-	TRBV28	CASSPSYNSPLHF
TRBJ2-2	-	TRBV5-4	CASSLDGTGELFF
TRBJ2-1	TRBD2	TRBV6-5	CASSYASGSYNEQFF
TRBJ2-7	-	TRBV5-6	CASSPGLKTYEQYF
TRBJ2-2	TRBD2	TRBV5-1	CASSSGLAGNTGELFF
TRBJ1-1	-	TRBV11-1	CASSGQVLTEAFF
TRBJ2-5	-	TRBV7-8	CASSLGLGASKETQYF
TRBJ1-4	-	TRBV5-8	CASSPWGDEKLFF
TRBJ2-7	TRBD1	TRBV6-5	CATKGQGVHEQYF
TRBJ1-1	-	TRBV12-5	CASGLGVTEAFF
TRBJ2-1	TRBD2	TRBV14	CASSRTSGYNEQFF
TRBJ2-2	-	TRBV7-6	CASSSHIRGSPNTGELFF
TRBJ1-1	-	TRBV7-8	CASSPQQMNTEAFF
TRBJ2-2	TRBD1	TRBV4-2	CASAGQGNTGELFF
TRBJ2-2	-	TRBV18	CASSPSGASGELFF
TRBJ1-5	-	TRBV7-8	CASSMTENYSNQPQHF
TRBJ2-7	-	TRBV7-8	CASSSPGAGYEQYF
TRBJ1-1	-	TRBV14	CASSQVRNTEAFF
TRBJ2-5	-	TRBV5-1	CASSQAVGTGSQYF
TRBJ2-2	-	TRBV29-1	CSVGANTGELFF
TRBJ1-6	-	TRBV3-1/TRBV3-2	CASSALYSYNSPLHF
TRBJ2-1	TRBD2	TRBV25-1	CASSEYSPSSGRENEQFF
TRBJ2-5	TRBD2	TRBV6-6	CAASRTSGQETQYF
TRBJ2-7	-	TRBV5-1	CASSERSGYEQYF
TRBJ1-1	-	TRBV9	CASSVGGATRKAFF
TRBJ2-3	-	TRBV9	CASSVGGVADTQYF
TRBJ2-7	-	TRBV6-5	CASSLGQSAYEQYF
TRBJ2-1	TRBD2	TRBV7-9	CASSSRSSGRQYNEQFF
TRBJ1-1	-	TRBV13	CASSGRTAKNTEAFF
TRBJ2-1	TRBD2	TRBV10-3	CATNSGRAIQGEQFF
TRBJ2-2	-	TRBV5-1	CASSLSWQTGELFF
TRBJ2-2	TRBD2	TRBV9	CASSERLAGAAGELFF
TRBJ1-2	-	TRBV5-1	CASSLPGDGYTF
TRBJ1-4	-	TRBV4-2	CASSQNDRAGGNEKLFF
TRBJ1-1	-	TRBV6-2/TRBV6-3	CASSSSQGQNTEAFF
TRBJ2-2	TRBD2	TRBV3-1/TRBV3-2	CASSQAHRLSGSRTGELFF
TRBJ1-4	-	TRBV4-2	CASSQSENQKLFF
TRBJ1-2	TRBD1	TRBV9	CASSVRTGGVGGYTF
TRBJ2-1	TRBD2	TRBV5-8	CASSRLATYNEQFF
TRBJ1-2	-	TRBV19	CASSIAEVDPGYGYTF
TRBJ2-7	TRBD1	TRBV27	CASSSAGTGSYEQYF
TRBJ2-7	-	TRBV7-9	CASSSSDRFLSYEQYF
TRBJ2-1	-	TRBV19	CASRRRGVYNGQFF
TRBJ2-3	-	TRBV12-3/TRBV12-4	CASSPGVTDTQYF
TRBJ2-7	-	TRBV6-5	CASGARGYEQYF
TRBJ1-4	-	TRBV5-1	CASSREVGEKLFF
TRBJ1-2	-	TRBV29-1	CSVDGRGDYGYTF
TRBJ2-2	-	TRBV5-4	CASSLVGGLYSDAGELFF
TRBJ2-3	-	TRBV5-1	CASSARQEAVISTDTQYF
TRBJ2-2	TRBD2	TRBV5-1	CASSRAGGGDGELFF
TRBJ2-7	-	TRBV19	CASSTRPTGLSSYEQYF
TRBJ2-7	-	TRBV20-1	CSAIGTYEQYF
TRBJ2-1	TRBD2	TRBV4-1	CASSQAGSSGRFDNEQFF
TRBJ1-1	TRBD1	TRBV7-9	CASSLEGGSTEAFF
TRBJ2-2	TRBD1	TRBV19	CASTRDRGHTGELFF
TRBJ1-2	TRBD1	TRBV5-6	CASSLLDRGYGYTF
TRBJ2-1	TRBD1	TRBV4-2	CASNPGQGGRDNEQFF